Reported below is one TCR beta chain. The antigen is not known. Primers for the PCR totalled 60 Vbeta and 13 Jbeta. Here immunoSEQ multiplex PCR was the method, and the copy in TCRdb shows in-frame clones only, minus some. The table has roughly 140,000 clones, 64% seen once. The data belong to a study of cytomegalovirus exposure and HLA in healthy donors. Study summary: HLA-typed donors were the source of about 85 million unique TCRs, which an early data release held. Study-wide results and caveats: Most likely, a cluster of highly shared sequence variants arose as a sequencing artifact. The authors excluded some V segments, including TRBV6-2 and TRBV6-3, as indistinguishable. About 180 TCR beta chains were listed as cytomegalovirus-associated.

J was trimmed by 4 bases and V by 4 bases; bases with no gene match: 8. This CDR3 contains 15 residues. Germline V gene data show CDR1 as SNHLY and CDR2 as FYNNEI. What was sequenced was PBMCs. This TCR was sampled from a woman aged 25-40 years in good health and CMV-seropositive. This sequence joins TRBV2 and TRBJ2-5, with 8 bases matching TRBD1. DNA of the CDR3: TGTGCCAGCAGTGTGACAGGGGAGTTTTCAGAGACCCAGTACTTC. Amino acid sequence: CASSVTGEFSETQYF.